Sequencing of this TCR beta chain was carried out in a study of T cell responses to AZD1222 COVID-19 vaccine. The CDR3 has 14 residues. Trimming took off 2 bases at V and 6 bases at J, with 14 bases between the two ends. The germline CDR1 and CDR2 sequences are LNHDA and SQIVND (reference sequence). This table comes from immunoSEQ multiplex PCR, and its TCRdb copy is limited to in-frame clones, with some not included. The data show about 81,000 clones, around 90% seen once. This specimen was peripheral blood, taken 28 days after the second AZD1222 dose. The receptor's source is an adult who received the AZD1222 COVID-19 vaccine. V is TRBV19 and J is TRBJ2-7, with D perhaps TRBD1 (6 bases). CDR3: CASSIRFRGGEQYF. As DNA, the CDR3 is TGTGCCAGTAGTATACGTTTTCGAGGGGGCGAGCAGTACTTC.